This TCR beta chain was obtained from a study of T cell repertoires in cytomegalovirus infection. About the research overall: Alongside well-studied HLA-B-restricted CMV epitopes, recently identified HLA-C-restricted CMV epitopes were also used. Regarding the study as a whole: Totalled public TCR beta family frequency picked out people who carried CMV plus the relevant HLA. HLA-C-restricted CMV clonotypes gave the most frequent clonotype in two of eight donors.

On this clonotype: The target antigen is unknown.

TCRdb independently ran MiXCR on the reads; one entry per CDR3 protein. Altogether about 830,000 distinct CDR3 sequences are present, 30% to 35% being singletons, with the ten largest covering around an eighth. Trimming took 0 bases from V and 3 from J; bases not matched to a gene: 8. Germline values: CDR1 LNHDA, CDR2 SQIVND (reference sequence). The CDR3 is made up of 17 amino acids. The chain couples TRBV19 to TRBJ1-1; 9 positions match TRBD1. The receptor's source is a human donor in good health (CMV status not recorded). Some clones in this sample may be carry-over from other donors' samples. The sequenced sample was cultured CD8+ T cells from PBMCs, obtained from culture after CMV antigen stimulation. In DNA form, the CDR3 reads TGTGCCAGTAGTATAGATCTCGGGACAGGGAGGTACACTGAAGCTTTCTTT. Translation gives CASSIDLGTGRYTEAFF.